A selection of T cell receptor beta chains follows, all from one sample in a study of breast tumors, draining lymph nodes, adjacent tissues. TCRdb re-analysed the multiplex PCR reads in MiXCR, keeping a single row per CDR3 protein. The top ten hold approximately 5.2% of the sample, which has about 110,000 distinct CDR3 sequences, 30% seen once. Sequenced sample: axillary lymph node tissue. The receptors originated from a female donor with breast cancer. Some clones in this sample may be carry-over from other donors' samples. CDR3s include the opening cysteine and the closing phenylalanine or tryptophan. Fields, in order: CDR3 length, J gene, V gene, clone size, D gene, CDR3 DNA, CDR3 protein. The D gene is left open where the match is weak. Only part of the rows carry a size: once, few, many, or a class if the clone is expanded.

CDR3 length: 14; J gene: TRBJ1-1; V gene: TRBV29-1; clone size: many; D gene: NA; CDR3 DNA: TGCAGCGTTCTGACAAGGGCCATGAACACTGAAGCTTTCTTT; CDR3 protein: CSVLTRAMNTEAFF
CDR3 length: 16; J gene: TRBJ1-4; V gene: TRBV7-9; clone size: many; D gene: TRBD1; CDR3 DNA: TGTGCCAGCAGCCAGGGACAGGGGGCGACTAATGAAAAACTGTTTTTT; CDR3 protein: CASSQGQGATNEKLFF
CDR3 length: 13; J gene: TRBJ2-7; V gene: TRBV12-3/TRBV12-4; clone size: few; D gene: NA; CDR3 DNA: TGTGCCAGCAGTTTTGACCCCCAGGGAATAGGGTACTTC; CDR3 protein: CASSFDPQGIGYF
CDR3 length: 13; J gene: TRBJ2-1; V gene: TRBV6-1; clone size: many; D gene: NA; CDR3 DNA: TGTGCCAGCAGCCCTGGGTACTACAATGAGCAGTTCTTC; CDR3 protein: CASSPGYYNEQFF
CDR3 length: 13; J gene: TRBJ2-3; V gene: TRBV5-1; clone size: NA; D gene: NA; CDR3 DNA: TGCGCCAGCAGCATACAGGGCGCAGATACGCAGTATTTT; CDR3 protein: CASSIQGADTQYF
CDR3 length: 13; J gene: TRBJ2-7; V gene: TRBV6-1; clone size: many; D gene: NA; CDR3 DNA: TGTGCCAGCGTTCGGGGGCAAGTCTACGAGCAGTACTTC; CDR3 protein: CASVRGQVYEQYF
CDR3 length: 16; J gene: TRBJ1-2; V gene: TRBV10-3; clone size: many; D gene: TRBD1; CDR3 DNA: TGTGCCATCAGTGAAGCCGGACAGGGGGCCACCTATGGCTACACCTTC; CDR3 protein: CAISEAGQGATYGYTF
CDR3 length: 11; J gene: TRBJ2-5; V gene: TRBV30; clone size: many; D gene: NA; CDR3 DNA: TGTGCCTGGAGTCACGGGGAGACCCAGTACTTC; CDR3 protein: CAWSHGETQYF
CDR3 length: 16; J gene: TRBJ2-5; V gene: TRBV4-2; clone size: NA; D gene: TRBD1; CDR3 DNA: TGTGCCAGCAGCCAAGATCCGGGACAGGGAGGTCAGCCCCAGTACTTC; CDR3 protein: CASSQDPGQGGQPQYF
CDR3 length: 14; J gene: TRBJ2-7; V gene: TRBV7-7; clone size: many; D gene: TRBD2; CDR3 DNA: TGTGCTAGCAGTGAAACTAGCGGTTCCTACGAGCAGTACTTC; CDR3 protein: CASSETSGSYEQYF
CDR3 length: 12; J gene: TRBJ2-1; V gene: TRBV29-1; clone size: many; D gene: NA; CDR3 DNA: TGCAGCGTTCCCGTTGGGGCTAATGAGCAGTTCTTC; CDR3 protein: CSVPVGANEQFF
CDR3 length: 13; J gene: TRBJ1-5; V gene: TRBV5-1; clone size: many; D gene: NA; CDR3 DNA: TGCGCCAGCAGACGGGACCCCGATCAGCCCCAGCATTTT; CDR3 protein: CASRRDPDQPQHF
CDR3 length: 12; J gene: TRBJ1-4; V gene: TRBV2; clone size: many; D gene: NA; CDR3 DNA: TGTGCCAGCAGCGTTGCGGGGGAAAAACTGTTTTTT; CDR3 protein: CASSVAGEKLFF
CDR3 length: 16; J gene: TRBJ2-7; V gene: TRBV3-1; clone size: once; D gene: TRBD2; CDR3 DNA: TGTACCGGCAGCCAAGATTGGTGGGAGGGTTCCTACGAGCAGTACTTC; CDR3 protein: CTGSQDWWEGSYEQYF
CDR3 length: 16; J gene: TRBJ1-4; V gene: TRBV19; clone size: many; D gene: NA; CDR3 DNA: TGTGCCAGTAGTATTGGACAGACGGCAACTAATGAAAAACTGTTTTTT; CDR3 protein: CASSIGQTATNEKLFF
CDR3 length: 14; J gene: TRBJ1-1; V gene: TRBV27; clone size: NA; D gene: NA; CDR3 DNA: TGTGCCAGCAGGCTACAGGGTCTCTACACTAAAGCTTTCTTT; CDR3 protein: CASRLQGLYTKAFF
CDR3 length: 15; J gene: TRBJ2-1; V gene: TRBV3-1; clone size: many; D gene: NA; CDR3 DNA: TGTGCCAGCAGCCTACGCCGGGACGAGTACAATGAGCAGTTCTTC; CDR3 protein: CASSLRRDEYNEQFF
CDR3 length: 15; J gene: TRBJ1-1; V gene: TRBV19; clone size: few; D gene: NA; CDR3 DNA: TGTGCCAGTAGTATCCAGGGGCGACTCAACACTGAAGCTTTCTTT; CDR3 protein: CASSIQGRLNTEAFF
CDR3 length: 13; J gene: TRBJ2-3; V gene: TRBV6-4; clone size: many; D gene: NA; CDR3 DNA: TGTGCCAGCAGTAAGGACCGCAGAGATACGCAGTATTTT; CDR3 protein: CASSKDRRDTQYF
CDR3 length: 15; J gene: TRBJ2-1; V gene: TRBV18; clone size: few; D gene: TRBD1; CDR3 DNA: TGTGCCAGCTCACTGGGACAGGGTTTGAACAATGAGCAGTTCTTC; CDR3 protein: CASSLGQGLNNEQFF
CDR3 length: 16; J gene: TRBJ2-5; V gene: TRBV4-1; clone size: NA; D gene: TRBD2; CDR3 DNA: TGCGCCAGCAGCTTTTGGACTAGCGGGGCACAAGAGACCCAGTACTTC; CDR3 protein: CASSFWTSGAQETQYF
CDR3 length: 15; J gene: TRBJ2-3; V gene: TRBV20-1; clone size: many; D gene: NA; CDR3 DNA: TGCAGTGCCCCGACCGGCGTTCTTGACACAGATACGCAGTATTTT; CDR3 protein: CSAPTGVLDTDTQYF
CDR3 length: 15; J gene: TRBJ1-5; V gene: TRBV2; clone size: NA; D gene: NA; CDR3 DNA: TGTGCCAGCAGTGACAGGGTGATCAGCAATCAGCCCCAGCATTTT; CDR3 protein: CASSDRVISNQPQHF
CDR3 length: 14; J gene: TRBJ2-3; V gene: TRBV14; clone size: NA; D gene: NA; CDR3 DNA: TGTGCCAGCAGCCAATACATGAGCACAGATACGCAGTATTTT; CDR3 protein: CASSQYMSTDTQYF